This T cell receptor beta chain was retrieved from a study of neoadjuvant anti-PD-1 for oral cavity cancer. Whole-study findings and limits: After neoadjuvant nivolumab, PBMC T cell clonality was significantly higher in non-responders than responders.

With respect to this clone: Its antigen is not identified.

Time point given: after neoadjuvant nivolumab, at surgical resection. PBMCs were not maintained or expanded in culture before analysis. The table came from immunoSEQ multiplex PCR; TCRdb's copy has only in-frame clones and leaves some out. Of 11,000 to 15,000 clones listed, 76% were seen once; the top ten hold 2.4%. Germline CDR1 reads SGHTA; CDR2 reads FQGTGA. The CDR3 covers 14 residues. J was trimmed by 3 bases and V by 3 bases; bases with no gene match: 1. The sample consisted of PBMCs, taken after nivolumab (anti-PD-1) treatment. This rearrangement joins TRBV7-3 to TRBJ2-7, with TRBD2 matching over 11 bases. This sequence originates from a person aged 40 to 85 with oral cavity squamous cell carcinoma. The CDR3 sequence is CASSFTSGSYEQYF. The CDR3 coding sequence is TGTGCCAGCAGCTTTACTAGCGGGAGCTACGAGCAGTACTTC.